The next 27 T cell receptor beta chains were all read from a single sample in a study of shared T cell receptors in the human thymus. Data came from immunoSEQ multiplex PCR; TCRdb stores just in-frame clones and leaves some out. The sample holds approximately 760,000 clones, over 75% seen once. A further study also used this sample, focusing on human thymus T cells.

Sequencing was carried out using thymocytes. The origin of the receptors is a girl less than two years old with a congenital heart defect.

The chain recombines TRBV5-1 with TRBJ1-1; the match to TRBD1 covers 7 bases. The CDR3 is 21 residues long. Per the germline V gene, CDR1 is SGHRS and CDR2 is YFSETQ. V was clipped by 0 bases and J by 4 bases; unmatched bases: 24. DNA for the CDR3: TGCGCCAGCAGCTTGGTTTCGTGGGGGACAGAGGCGGGCCGCGGACCCACTGAAGCTTTCTTT. As protein: CASSLVSWGTEAGRGPTEAFF.

The CDR3 spells CASSLEGGGNQPQHF. The CDR3 DNA sequence: TGTGCCAGCAGCTTGGAGGGTGGAGGCAATCAGCCCCAGCATTTT. The rearrangement joins TRBV11-2 to TRBJ1-5, with D unclear. The CDR3 is made up of 15 amino acids. Per germline, CDR1 SGHAT and CDR2 FQNNGV. Trimming left V 3 bases short and J 2 bases short, with 11 bases between.

The chain carries TRBV6-5 and TRBJ1-4, with D perhaps TRBD1 (6 bases). The CDR3 has 14 amino acids. Germline V CDR1 and CDR2: MNHEY, SVGAGI. Trimming shortened V by 6 bases and J by 7 bases, and 15 bases separated the two germline ends. The CDR3 DNA is TGTGCCAGCAGAAACAGGGATGGGGTTGAAAAACTGTTTTTT. Translated: CASRNRDGVEKLFF.

V usage is TRBV12-5 and J usage is TRBJ1-1, with a tentative D call TRBD1 (6 bases). This CDR3 has 15 amino acids. V was trimmed by 6 bases and J by 5 bases, leaving 19 bases between them. Looked up from germline, CDR1 is LGHNT and CDR2 is FRNRAP. Here the CDR3 reads CASGRPVRGGTEAFF. DNA for the CDR3: TGTGCTAGTGGCCGCCCGGTCAGGGGAGGGACTGAAGCTTTCTTT.

In regard to this clone: Other DNA sequences within the sample encode an identical CDR3. The V gene is TRBV27, the J gene TRBJ1-6, with 10 bases that match TRBD1. CDR1 is MNHEY, CDR2 SMNVEV, per germline (reference sequence). The CDR3 loop spans 14 amino acids. The V segment lost 4 bases and the J segment 7 bases; nucleotides outside the gene matches: 1. CDR3 sequence (DNA): TGTGCCAGCAGTTCGGGACAGGGGAATTCACCCCTCCACTTT. Translated: CASSSGQGNSPLHF.

CDR3 protein: CASSLELRRPLV. As DNA, the CDR3 is TGTGCCAGCAGCTTAGAATTAAGAAGGCCTCTAGTC. The chain uses TRBV11-2 and TRBJ2-7; D ambiguous. The CDR3 totals 12 residues. Germline V CDR1 and CDR2: SGHAT, FQNNGV.

The rearrangement joins TRBV15 to TRBJ1-2, with D perhaps TRBD1 (5 bases). Trimming left V 0 bases short and J 8 bases short, with 10 bases between. Germline CDR1 reads LNHNV; CDR2 reads YYDKDF (reference sequence). The CDR3 runs 13 residues. CDR3 loop: CATSRDSGLGYTF. The DNA of the CDR3 is TGTGCCACCAGCAGAGATTCAGGGCTCGGCTACACCTTC.

The chain uses TRBV4-3 and TRBJ2-7, with TRBD1 identical over 10 bases. The CDR3 has 16 residues. CDR1 and CDR2 from the germline V gene are LGHNA and YSLEER. V lost 1 base to trimming and J lost 3 bases; unmatched junction nucleotides: 6. CDR3 protein: CASSQVEGQGHYEQYF. CDR3 nucleotide sequence: TGCGCCAGCAGCCAAGTCGAGGGACAGGGGCACTACGAGCAGTACTTC.

V and J are TRBV6-1 and TRBJ2-5, with D possibly TRBD2 on 5 matching bases. The tail of the sequence fits TRBJ2-7 better, so the J call may be wrong. Germline values: CDR1 MNHNS, CDR2 SASEGT. CDR3 length: 14 amino acids. The CDR3 bases are TGTGCCAGCAGTCATCCGGGATCCTCCTACGAGCAGTACTTC. Translating gives CASSHPGSSYEQYF.

The CDR3 DNA reads TGTGCCAGCAGCCCGGCCGTGGGGGATAGCGGGGGTACCTACGAGCAGTACTTC. Its translation: CASSPAVGDSGGTYEQYF. This chain links TRBV11-1 with TRBJ2-7; 9 nucleotides align to TRBD2. The germline V gene encodes CDR1 SGHAT and CDR2 FQDESV (reference sequence). Unmatched junction bases numbered 16, after V lost 5 bases and J lost 2 bases. The CDR3 covers 18 residues.

A single count supports this clone. V is TRBV5-1 and J is TRBJ1-4, with 7 bases identical to TRBD1. The junction had 6 bases not matched to a gene; V was cut back by 4 bases and J by 3 bases. Germline V CDR1 and CDR2: SGHRS, YFSETQ. This CDR3 contains 15 residues. CDR3 sequence reads: CASSPNRGSNEKLFF. The DNA of the CDR3 is TGCGCCAGCAGCCCCAACAGGGGATCTAATGAAAAACTGTTTTTT.

The V call is TRBV15, the J call TRBJ1-3; 8 bases line up with TRBD1. The ends lost 0 bases at V and 1 base at J; junction bases unmatched: 5. This CDR3 is built from 17 residues. CDR1 is LNHNV and CDR2 is YYDKDF in the germline V gene (reference sequence). The CDR3 region is CATSRDSDRVSGNTIYF. CDR3 bases: TGTGCCACCAGCAGAGATTCGGACAGGGTGTCTGGAAACACCATATATTTT.

The chain has TRBV5-1 and TRBJ1-1; 7 nucleotides align to TRBD1. The V gene's germline CDR1 is SGHRS and CDR2 YFSETQ. Unmatched junction bases numbered 8, after V lost 4 bases and J lost 2 bases. CDR3 size: 15 residues. CDR3 sequence: CASSEGRGTNTEAFF. CDR3 nucleotides: TGCGCCAGCAGCGAGGGCAGGGGGACTAACACTGAAGCTTTCTTT.

The rearrangement links TRBV6-5 to TRBJ1-2; 10 bases fit TRBD1. V was clipped by 3 bases and J by 8 bases; unmatched bases: 6. The CDR3 runs to 14 residues. Germline V gene lookup returns CDR1 MNHEY and CDR2 SVGAGI. The DNA for the CDR3 is TGTGCCAGCAGTTATGACAGGGGGCATCAGGGCTACACCTTC. Protein sequence: CASSYDRGHQGYTF.

This clone has just a few counts. V and J are TRBV5-1 and TRBJ1-1; no reliable D call. The germline V and J ends were trimmed by 1 base and 1 base, with 5 bases remaining between them. The CDR3 is 13 amino acids. Looked up from germline, CDR1 is SGHRS and CDR2 is YFSETQ. CDR3 nucleotides: TGCGCCAGCAGCTTGAGACAGAACACTGAAGCTTTCTTT. Translating it yields CASSLRQNTEAFF. Complete variable domain (other parts from reference TRBV5-1 and TRBJ1-1): KAGVTQTPRYLIKTRGQQVTLSCSPISGHRSVSWYQQTPGQGLQFLFEYFSETQRNKGNFPGRFSGRQFSNSRSEMNVSTLELGDSALYLCASSLRQNTEAFFGQGTRLTVV.

As DNA, the CDR3 is TGTGCCAGCAGCCCAAGACTCTCTGAAGCTTTCTTT. As protein: CASSPRLSEAFF. This rearrangement joins TRBV9 to TRBJ1-1; D is uncertain. Trimming took off 4 bases at V and 6 bases at J, with 10 bases between the two ends. This CDR3 comprises 12 residues. The germline CDR1 and CDR2 sequences are SGDLS and YYNGEE.

This clone was seen once. The rearrangement links TRBV11-1 to TRBJ2-2, with D possibly TRBD2 on 6 matching bases. CDR1 SGHAT and CDR2 FQDESV come from the germline V gene (reference sequence). The ends were cut back, 6 bases at V and 7 bases at J, with 18 bases in the middle. This CDR3 has 15 residues. For the CDR3, the DNA is TGTGCCAGCAGTTCAGATACGGGGGTGGACGGGGAGCTGTTTTTT. Translation gives CASSSDTGVDGELFF. Based on the CDR3 plus reference TRBV11-1 and TRBJ2-2, the full variable domain is EAEVAQSPRYKITEKSQAVAFWCDPISGHATLYWYRQILGQGPELLVQFQDESVVDDSQLPKDRFSAERLKGVDSTLKIQPAELGDSAMYLCASSSDTGVDGELFFGEGSRLTVL.

The J gene is TRBJ1-1, the V gene TRBV15, with TRBD1 matching over 8 bases. With 11 bases clipped from V and 0 bases from J, the junction kept 5 bases outside the gene matches. The germline V gene encodes CDR1 LNHNV and CDR2 YYDKDF (reference sequence). This CDR3 is 13 amino acids long. The CDR3 loop reads CAVRQGMNTEAFF. The DNA for the CDR3 is TGTGCCGTCAGACAGGGGATGAACACTGAAGCTTTCTTT.

The rearrangement links TRBV4-1 to TRBJ1-1; no reliable D call. The V end was cut by 0 bases, the J end by 5 bases, with 4 bases between. The V gene's germline CDR1 is MGHRA and CDR2 YSYEKL. The CDR3 is 12 amino acids. CDR3 protein: CASSQERTEAFF. CDR3 nucleotides: TGCGCCAGCAGCCAAGAGAGAACTGAAGCTTTCTTT.

This clone was recorded once. The chain joins TRBV18 to TRBJ1-5; 7 bases align to TRBD1. The junction had 6 bases not matched to a gene; V was cut back by 6 bases and J by 4 bases. Per the germline V gene, CDR1 is KGHSH and CDR2 is LQKENI. The CDR3 loop spans 14 amino acids. CDR3 DNA: TGTGCCAGCTCGAACAGGGGTCTGAATCAGCCCCAGCATTTT. Protein sequence: CASSNRGLNQPQHF.

This clone was detected a few times. The chain joins TRBV6-5 to TRBJ2-7, with 7 bases aligning to TRBD2. V shed 2 bases, J shed 2 bases, and the junction held 3 bases outside the gene matches. Germline values: CDR1 MNHEY, CDR2 SVGAGI. The CDR3 consists of 14 residues. In nucleotides, the CDR3 is TGTGCCAGCAGTTACCGGGACTATACCTACGAGCAGTACTTC. Translation: CASSYRDYTYEQYF.

This chain uses TRBV14 with TRBJ1-2; TRBD1 matches 12 bases. J gave up 4 bases and V 2 bases, and 11 bases lay outside the gene matches. Germline V gene data show CDR1 as SGHDN and CDR2 as FVKESK. The CDR3 is 18 residues long. The chain's CDR3 is CASSQPPGQGALGYGYTF. CDR3 bases: TGTGCCAGCAGCCAACCTCCGGGACAGGGGGCCCTCGGCTATGGCTACACCTTC.

V usage is TRBV5-1 and J usage is TRBJ2-7; TRBD2 might be the D (6 bases). V lost 0 bases, J lost 4 bases, and 17 bases lay in between. CDR3 length: 16 residues. CDR1 and CDR2 from the germline V gene are SGHRS and YFSETQ. The CDR3 DNA reads TGCGCCAGCAGCTTGGCCCGAGGAGCGGGTCATTACGAGCAGTACTTC. Its protein is CASSLARGAGHYEQYF.

The rearrangement links TRBV14 to TRBJ2-3, with 12 positions matching TRBD2. This CDR3 is built from 17 residues. Per the germline V gene, CDR1 is SGHDN and CDR2 is FVKESK. Trimming removed 5 bases from V and 3 bases from J; junction bases left unmatched: 9. CDR3 loop: CASSAHLAGGRTDTQYF. DNA of the CDR3: TGTGCCAGCAGCGCCCATCTAGCGGGGGGGCGGACAGATACGCAGTATTTT.

This chain links TRBV27 with TRBJ1-2; 8 positions match TRBD1. The germline V gene encodes CDR1 MNHEY and CDR2 SMNVEV (reference sequence). V lost 6 bases, J lost 4 bases, and 10 bases stayed unmatched. The length of the CDR3 is 15 residues. CDR3 residues: CASSSVGQAPYGYTF. In DNA, the CDR3 is TGTGCCAGCAGCTCCGTGGGACAGGCTCCCTATGGCTACACCTTC.

The rearrangement uses TRBV28 and TRBJ1-2; D is unclear. The CDR3 totals 12 residues. V lost 5 bases and J lost 8, with 12 bases in between. Germline loops: CDR1 MDHEN, CDR2 SYDVKM. The CDR3 DNA reads TGTGCCAGCAGTGAGCTGAAGTACGGCTACACCTTC. It yields the protein CASSELKYGYTF.

J is TRBJ1-1 and V is TRBV5-1; 9 nucleotides agree with TRBD1. Germline V gene sequence: CDR1 SGHRS, CDR2 YFSETQ. The trim removed 4 bases at V and 3 bases at J, leaving 10 bases unmatched. The CDR3 sequence is 16 residues long. CDR3 in amino acids: CASSITGTGTDTEAFF. Here the CDR3 DNA reads TGCGCCAGCAGCATTACCGGGACAGGGACCGACACTGAAGCTTTCTTT. Looking up the rest from reference TRBV5-1 and TRBJ1-1 gives the full variable domain: KAGVTQTPRYLIKTRGQQVTLSCSPISGHRSVSWYQQTPGQGLQFLFEYFSETQRNKGNFPGRFSGRQFSNSRSEMNVSTLELGDSALYLCASSITGTGTDTEAFFGQGTRLTVV.